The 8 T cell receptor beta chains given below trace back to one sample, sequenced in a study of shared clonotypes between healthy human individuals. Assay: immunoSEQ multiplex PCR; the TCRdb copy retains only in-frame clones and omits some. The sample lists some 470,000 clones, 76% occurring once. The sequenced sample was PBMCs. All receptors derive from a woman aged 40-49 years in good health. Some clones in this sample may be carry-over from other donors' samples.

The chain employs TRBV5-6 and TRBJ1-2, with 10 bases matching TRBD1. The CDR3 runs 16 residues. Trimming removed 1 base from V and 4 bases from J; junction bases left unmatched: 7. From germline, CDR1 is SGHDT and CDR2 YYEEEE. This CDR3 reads CASSLWGTGDAYGYTF. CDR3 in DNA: TGTGCCAGCAGCTTGTGGGGGACAGGGGACGCCTATGGCTACACCTTC.

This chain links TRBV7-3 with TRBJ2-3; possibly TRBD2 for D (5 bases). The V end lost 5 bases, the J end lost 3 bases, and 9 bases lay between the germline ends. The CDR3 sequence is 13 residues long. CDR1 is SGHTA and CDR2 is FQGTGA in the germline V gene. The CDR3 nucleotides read TGTGCCAGCAGCGTCGGACTTACAGATACGCAGTATTTT. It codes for CASSVGLTDTQYF.

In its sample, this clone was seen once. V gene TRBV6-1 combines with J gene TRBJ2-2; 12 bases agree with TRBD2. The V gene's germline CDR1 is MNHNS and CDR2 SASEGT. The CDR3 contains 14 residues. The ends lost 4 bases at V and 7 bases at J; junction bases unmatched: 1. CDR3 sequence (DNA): TGTGCCAGCAGTGGACTAGCGGGAGTCGGGGAGCTGTTTTTT. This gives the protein CASSGLAGVGELFF.

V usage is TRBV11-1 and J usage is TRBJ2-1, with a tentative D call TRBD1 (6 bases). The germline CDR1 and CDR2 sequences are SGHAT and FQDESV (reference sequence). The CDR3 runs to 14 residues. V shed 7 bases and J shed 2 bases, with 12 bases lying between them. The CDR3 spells CASNNQGTYNEQFF. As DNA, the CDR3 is TGTGCCAGCAACAACCAGGGGACCTACAATGAGCAGTTCTTC.

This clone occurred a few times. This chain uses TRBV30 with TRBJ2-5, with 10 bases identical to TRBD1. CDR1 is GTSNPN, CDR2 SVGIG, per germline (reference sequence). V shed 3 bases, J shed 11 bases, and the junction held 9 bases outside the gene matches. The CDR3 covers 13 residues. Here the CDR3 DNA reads TGTGCCTGGAGGGGACAGGGGTTGAACGGGCAGTACTTC. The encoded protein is CAWRGQGLNGQYF.

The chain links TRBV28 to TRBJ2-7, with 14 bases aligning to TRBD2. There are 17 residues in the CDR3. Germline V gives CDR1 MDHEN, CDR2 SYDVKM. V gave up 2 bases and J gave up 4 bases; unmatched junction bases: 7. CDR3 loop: CASSLTAGTSGSYEQYF. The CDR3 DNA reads TGTGCCAGCAGTTTAACCGCCGGGACTAGCGGGAGTTACGAGCAGTACTTC.

This CDR3 is CASSLGGLGIQETQYF. For the CDR3, the DNA is TGTGCCAGCAGCTTAGGAGGACTAGGCATCCAAGAGACCCAGTACTTC. This chain joins TRBV11-3 and TRBJ2-5; 7 bases are shared with TRBD2. J gave up 1 base and V 1 base, and 6 bases lay outside the gene matches. The CDR3 has 16 amino acids. Germline V lookup: CDR1 SGHNT, CDR2 YENEEA.

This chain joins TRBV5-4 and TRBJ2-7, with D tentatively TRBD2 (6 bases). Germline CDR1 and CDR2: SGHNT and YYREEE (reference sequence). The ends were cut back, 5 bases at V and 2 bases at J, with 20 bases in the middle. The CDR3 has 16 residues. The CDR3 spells CASRGGEELSAYEQYF. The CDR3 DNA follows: TGTGCCAGCAGGGGTGGGGAGGAACTATCTGCCTACGAGCAGTACTTC.